This TCR beta chain originates from a study of human versus mouse CDR3 diversity and MHC coevolution. General study points: Most of the three human donors had the lowest clonal inequality. iCHAO1 estimated the human TCR beta repertoire at around 1.5 million clonotypes.

This clone was detected a few times. Antigen unknown. Sequencing used immunoSEQ multiplex PCR; TCRdb keeps in-frame clones, though not all of them. The sample has 60,000 to 95,000 clones; roughly 92% are singletons. Germline V gene lookup returns CDR1 LNHDA and CDR2 SQIVND (reference sequence). This CDR3 comprises 15 residues. The trim removed 9 bases at V and 7 bases at J, leaving 15 bases unmatched. The sample was naive CD4+ T cells from blood. The subset denotes: CD45RO-negative CD62L-positive naive CD4 T cells. The TCR comes from a person aged 30-69 years in good health. The J gene is TRBJ1-5, the V gene TRBV19; 7 bases are a match to TRBD1. The CDR3 sequence: CASTPQGRGTQPQHF. As DNA, the CDR3 is TGTGCCAGCACCCCCCAGGGCAGGGGGACGCAGCCCCAGCATTTT.